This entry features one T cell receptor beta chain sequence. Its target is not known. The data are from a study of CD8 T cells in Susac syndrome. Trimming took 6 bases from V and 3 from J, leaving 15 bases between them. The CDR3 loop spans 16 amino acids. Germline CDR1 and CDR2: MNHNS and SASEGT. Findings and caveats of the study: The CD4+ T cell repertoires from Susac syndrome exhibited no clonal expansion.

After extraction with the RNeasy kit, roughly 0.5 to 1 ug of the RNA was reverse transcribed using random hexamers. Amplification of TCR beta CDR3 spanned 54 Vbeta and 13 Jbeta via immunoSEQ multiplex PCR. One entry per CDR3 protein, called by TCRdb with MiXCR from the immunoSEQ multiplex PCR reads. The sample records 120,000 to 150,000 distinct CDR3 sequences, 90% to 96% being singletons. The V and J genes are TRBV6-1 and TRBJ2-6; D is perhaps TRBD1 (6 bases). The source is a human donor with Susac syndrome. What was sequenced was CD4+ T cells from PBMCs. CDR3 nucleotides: TGTGCCAGCAGGAAGACAGGACTCCATGGGGCCAACGTCCTGACTTTC. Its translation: CASRKTGLHGANVLTF.